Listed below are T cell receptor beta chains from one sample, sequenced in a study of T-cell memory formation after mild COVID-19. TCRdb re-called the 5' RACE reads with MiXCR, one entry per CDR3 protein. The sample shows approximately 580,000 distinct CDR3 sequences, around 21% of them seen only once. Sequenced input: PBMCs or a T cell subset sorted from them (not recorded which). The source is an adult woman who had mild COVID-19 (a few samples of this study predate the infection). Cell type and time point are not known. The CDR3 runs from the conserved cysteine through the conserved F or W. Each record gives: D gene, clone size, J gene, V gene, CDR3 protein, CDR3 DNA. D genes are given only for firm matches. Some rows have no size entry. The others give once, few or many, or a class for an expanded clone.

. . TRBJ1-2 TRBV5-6 CASSLGTPVGYTF TGTGCCAGCAGCTTAGGCACCCCGGTAGGCTACACCTTC
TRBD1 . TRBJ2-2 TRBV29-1 CSVFTGQGVDVGELFF TGCAGCGTATTCACGGGACAGGGGGTTGACGTCGGGGAGCTGTTTTTT
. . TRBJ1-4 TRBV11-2 CASSFTGTINEKLFF TGTGCCAGCAGCTTTACCGGGACAATTAATGAAAAACTGTTTTTT
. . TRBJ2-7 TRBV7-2 CASSNEGSYLYEQYF TGTGCCAGCAGCAACGAGGGCAGTTACCTCTACGAGCAGTACTTC
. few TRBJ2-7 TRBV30 CAWSVRQGGPYEQYF TGTGCCTGGAGTGTACGTCAGGGGGGACCCTACGAGCAGTACTTC
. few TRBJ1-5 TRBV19 CASSILHPQPQHF TGTGCCAGTAGTATTTTACATCCTCAGCCCCAGCATTTT
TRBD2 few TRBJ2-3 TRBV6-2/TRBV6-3 CASSYSSGMVSRDTQYF TGTGCCAGCAGTTACAGTAGCGGGATGGTGAGTCGTGATACGCAGTATTTT
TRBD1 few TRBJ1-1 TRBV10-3 CAIRTGTGPMNTEAFF TGTGCCATCAGAACGGGGACAGGGCCCATGAACACTGAAGCTTTCTTT
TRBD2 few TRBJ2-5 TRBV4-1 CASSPRGLAGSETQYF TGCGCCAGCAGCCCCCGGGGCCTAGCGGGGTCGGAGACCCAGTACTTC
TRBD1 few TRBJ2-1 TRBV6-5 CASSSAPGTGNYNEQFF TGTGCCAGCAGTTCTGCCCCCGGGACAGGGAACTACAATGAGCAGTTCTTC
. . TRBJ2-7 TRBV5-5 CASSLATGRTYEQYF TGTGCCAGCAGCTTGGCGACAGGAAGGACCTACGAGCAGTACTTC
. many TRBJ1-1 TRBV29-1 CSVDRGLNTEAFF TGCAGCGTTGACAGGGGATTGAACACTGAAGCTTTCTTT
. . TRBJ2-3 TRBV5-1 CASSYRDPVGDTQYF TGCGCCAGCAGCTACCGGGACCCAGTGGGGGATACGCAGTATTTT
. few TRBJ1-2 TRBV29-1 CSDKGDWGYTF TGCAGCGACAAGGGGGACTGGGGCTACACCTTC
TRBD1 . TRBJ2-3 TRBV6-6 CASRTLGTGPNTQYF TGTGCCAGCAGGACACTTGGGACAGGGCCAAATACGCAGTATTTT
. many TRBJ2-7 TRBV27 CASSRTAQSSYEQYF TGTGCCAGCAGTAGGACAGCTCAAAGCTCCTACGAGCAGTACTTC
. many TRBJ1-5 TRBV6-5 CASSLGRNQPQHF TGTGCCAGCAGTTTGGGCCGAAATCAGCCCCAGCATTTT
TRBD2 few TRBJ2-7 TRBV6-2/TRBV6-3 CASRREVLTYEQYF TGTGCCAGCAGGCGGGAGGTCCTAACCTACGAGCAGTACTTC
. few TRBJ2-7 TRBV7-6 CASSLLRAYEQYF TGTGCCAGCAGCTTACTCAGGGCGTACGAGCAGTACTTC
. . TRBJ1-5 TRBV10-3 CAISDPRDSLQPQHF TGTGCCATCAGTGACCCCCGGGACTCACTTCAGCCCCAGCATTTT
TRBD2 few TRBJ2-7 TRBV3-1 CASSHPGGPSGASSSYEQYF TGTGCCAGCAGCCACCCGGGGGGGCCAAGCGGGGCCTCCTCGTCCTACGAGCAGTACTTC
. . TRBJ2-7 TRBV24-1 CATSDSGPYSYEQYF TGTGCCACCAGTGATTCCGGGCCATACTCCTACGAGCAGTACTTC
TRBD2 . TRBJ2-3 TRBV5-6 CASSFLAETQYF TGTGCCAGCAGCTTCCTAGCGGAGACGCAGTATTTT
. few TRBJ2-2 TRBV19 CASIKPNTGELFF TGTGCCAGTATAAAGCCCAACACCGGGGAGCTGTTTTTT
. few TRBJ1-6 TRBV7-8 CASSLENRARSPLHF TGTGCCAGCAGCTTAGAGAACAGGGCTCGGTCACCCCTCCACTTT
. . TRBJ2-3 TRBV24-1 CATSDSRDLTDTQYF TGTGCCACCAGTGATTCGCGGGACCTCACAGATACGCAGTATTTT
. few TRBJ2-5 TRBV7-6 CASSLAWGEAQYF TGTGCCAGCAGCTTAGCGTGGGGGGAGGCCCAGTACTTC